These T cell receptor beta chains were read from a single sample in a study of blood T cell repertoires in COVID-19. Here immunoSEQ multiplex PCR was the method, and the copy in TCRdb shows in-frame clones only, minus some. In the table there are some 71,000 clones, approximately 80% of which are singletons. Input material: peripheral blood. These receptors came from a woman aged 45-65 years with acute or convalescent COVID-19. Both conserved end residues are part of each CDR3.

j_gene: TRBJ1-1
v_gene: TRBV25-1
CDR3aa: CASSDTSGSLAEAFF

j_gene: TRBJ1-4
v_gene: TRBV18
CDR3aa: CASSSMFGQSNEKLFF

j_gene: TRBJ1-1
v_gene: TRBV6-2/TRBV6-3
CDR3aa: CASSDSYTEAFF

j_gene: TRBJ1-1
v_gene: TRBV3-1/TRBV3-2
CDR3aa: CASSQGGVVEAFF

j_gene: TRBJ1-1
v_gene: TRBV7-8
CDR3aa: CASRPRTGGLAEAFF

j_gene: TRBJ2-6
v_gene: TRBV19
CDR3aa: CASSSLAGVPSILTF

j_gene: TRBJ1-5
v_gene: TRBV6-5
CDR3aa: CASSSDRGNQPQHF

j_gene: TRBJ1-2
v_gene: TRBV5-6
CDR3aa: CASSLRILGGNYGYTF

j_gene: TRBJ2-3
v_gene: TRBV2
CDR3aa: CASSDLPTGALDNTQYF

j_gene: TRBJ2-2
v_gene: TRBV12-5
CDR3aa: CASGLEPRDRGTGELFF

j_gene: TRBJ2-3
v_gene: TRBV5-6
CDR3aa: CASSLAGRGGYTDTQYF

j_gene: TRBJ2-7
v_gene: TRBV5-6
CDR3aa: CASSKLAGDKYEQYF

j_gene: TRBJ1-2
v_gene: TRBV10-3
CDR3aa: CAAEGAGDGYTF